This T cell receptor beta chain was identified during a study of T cell responses to AZD1222 COVID-19 vaccine (TCRdb year 2021). Study-wide context: A total of approximately 230 trial participants underwent TCR sequencing, of whom around 200 received two doses of AZD1222 and around 25 received two doses of the MenACWY control vaccine. Trial participants were enrolled by age into 18-55, 56-69 and 70-plus year subgroups, with roughly 160, 29 and 62 TCR-sequenced participants respectively.

From cysteine to phenylalanine, the CDR3 is 13 amino acids long. This entry keeps only the CDR3 DNA: 39 bases, framed from base 1. Cut back by 2 bases and 4 bases, the V and J ends lie 9 bases apart. The germline V gene supplies CDR1 LGHNA and CDR2 YSLEER. This clone was detected only a few times. Its antigen target is currently unknown. No much larger clone exists at a distance of one base, and base qualities are not known. The CDR3 regions of human TCRbeta chains were analyzed by immunosequencing. The paper's data handling went like this. TCRs in the repertoires were matched against a reference library of SARS-CoV-2-specific TCRs that had been generated with the MIRA antigen-specificity platform. Breadth was defined as the fraction of unique TCRs that were SARS-CoV-2-associated. Depth was defined as the fraction of total T cells that were SARS-CoV-2-associated. Each spike-specific TCR was assigned to its reactive spike region and to a CD4 or CD8 class using the MIRA data. Log10-transformed breadth and depth values were compared by one-way ANOVA with Sidak's multiple comparisons tests. TCRdb re-hosts the immuneACCESS table, in-frame sequences only. Its copies lack some clones; in the studies checked, an unresolved V gene accounts for under half of them, and the cause for the rest is not known. V and J calls and clone size are copied from that table; D and trimming were computed from the DNA. The sample has 100,000 to 140,000 clones on record, approximately 90% of them singletons. In total, the top ten clones hold 4.5% to 5.5% of the sample.

Reading the label with the study, this specimen's time point is: about 28 days (+/-7) after the second vaccine dose. AZD1222 recipients whose second dose came at about 4 weeks and those whose second dose came at about 12 weeks were combined into one group, since spike-specific TCR depth and breadth did not differ between the two schedules. The vaccinee samples were drawn from two UK trials, COV001 and COV002, one of which was a single-blind randomized controlled phase 2/3 trial testing AZD1222 (ChAdOx1 nCoV-19) in healthy adults. Trial participant PBMC samples were collected at day 0 and day 28 after the second dose for TCRbeta chain sequencing. The full study reports these points: The 56-69-year group was small, and its depth increase did not reach significance, likely because of low power. Conclusions about previously exposed vaccinees are limited, since just five or six AZD1222 recipients were seropositive for SARS-CoV-2 at baseline. Reportedly, almost half of the unique spike-specific TCRs recognized epitopes lying outside the regions that are mutated in the B.1.351 and B.1.1.7 variants. Because no day 14 peak-response samples were available, repertoires were characterized only after the peak T cell response. CD4 TCRs associated with the vaccine covered the entire spike protein, and the dominant responses were in regions 160-218 and 743-854. Participants were mostly white British, with more females than males. The authors suggested clonal diversity may have been underestimated. Spike-specific TCR breadth and depth rose significantly after two AZD1222 doses compared with day 0 and with MenACWY recipients.

The sequenced sample was peripheral blood, obtained 28 days after the second AZD1222 dose. The sequence was collected from an adult who received the AZD1222 COVID-19 vaccine. The chain is encoded by TRBV4-3 joined to TRBJ2-7; 6 matching bases give a weak D call of TRBD1. The DNA sequence is as follows: TGCGCCAGCAGCCAATTCAGGGGTTACGAGCAGTACTTC. Its translation reads: CASSQFRGYEQYF.